A selection of T cell receptor beta chains follows, all from one sample in a study of cytomegalovirus exposure and HLA in healthy donors. Here immunoSEQ multiplex PCR was the method, and the copy in TCRdb shows in-frame clones only, minus some. The repertoire consists of about 120,000 clones, with around 76% occurring once and the leading ten covering around 28%. The sample taken for sequencing was PBMCs. The receptors were sampled from a man in his 60s in good health and CMV-seropositive. Both conserved end residues are part of each CDR3. The D gene is left open where the match is weak. Clone size is not always given. Where it is, it says once, few, many or a class for expanded clones.

. | TRBJ1-1 | . | TRBV7-3 | CASSLSGVSPGNTEAFF | TGTGCCAGCAGCTTATCGGGGGTCTCGCCGGGAAACACTGAAGCTTTCTTT
. | TRBJ1-5 | . | TRBV27 | CASSLKAGIYSNQPQHF | TGTGCCAGCAGTTTAAAAGCAGGAATTTATAGCAATCAGCCCCAGCATTTT
. | TRBJ1-1 | TRBD1 | TRBV28 | CASLGTGGTEAFF | TGTGCCAGCTTAGGGACAGGGGGCACTGAAGCTTTCTTT
once | TRBJ1-5 | . | TRBV30 | CAWSTGLGQPQHF | TGTGCCTGGAGTACAGGGCTGGGTCAGCCCCAGCATTTT
. | TRBJ1-1 | TRBD1 | TRBV10-3 | CAIATGTGGAYTEAFF | TGTGCCATAGCTACCGGGACAGGGGGCGCCTACACTGAAGCTTTCTTT
. | TRBJ2-7 | . | TRBV9 | CASSPSTRVGEQYF | TGTGCCAGCAGCCCCAGTACCAGGGTTGGGGAGCAGTACTTC
. | TRBJ2-3 | . | TRBV10-1 | CASSEGRPTDTQYF | TGCGCCAGCAGTGAAGGCAGGCCCACAGATACGCAGTATTTT
. | TRBJ1-4 | . | TRBV7-9 | CASSIWGGDEKLFF | TGTGCCAGCAGCATATGGGGAGGAGATGAAAAACTGTTTTTT
. | TRBJ2-7 | . | TRBV19 | CASSPRDPWPSYEQYF | TGTGCCAGTAGTCCGCGGGACCCCTGGCCCTCCTACGAGCAGTACTTC
. | TRBJ1-1 | . | TRBV7-3 | CASSQRPGERTEAFF | TGTGCCAGCAGCCAACGGCCTGGGGAGAGGACTGAAGCTTTCTTT
. | TRBJ1-5 | TRBD1 | TRBV25-1 | CASSDGQGSNQPQHF | TGTGCCAGCAGTGATGGACAGGGTAGCAATCAGCCCCAGCATTTT
. | TRBJ1-5 | TRBD1 | TRBV29-1 | CSVGPGGFNQPQHF | TGCAGCGTTGGACCAGGGGGCTTTAATCAGCCCCAGCATTTT
. | TRBJ1-2 | . | TRBV2 | CASSEELGLELRYYGYTF | TGTGCCAGCAGTGAAGAGCTGGGCCTGGAACTTAGGTACTATGGCTACACCTTC
. | TRBJ1-6 | . | TRBV15 | CATSTRDYNSPLHF | TGTGCCACCAGCACCCGGGACTATAATTCACCCCTCCACTTT
. | TRBJ2-7 | TRBD1 | TRBV27 | CASSLTGGAVPYEQYF | TGTGCCAGCAGTTTGACAGGGGGAGCGGTTCCGTACGAGCAGTACTTC
. | TRBJ1-6 | . | TRBV13 | CASSLQGSVSPLHF | TGTGCCAGCAGCTTACAGGGGTCGGTCTCACCCCTCCACTTT
. | TRBJ2-3 | . | TRBV4-1 | CASSQDIADTQYF | TGCGCCAGCAGCCAAGATATAGCAGATACGCAGTATTTT
. | TRBJ1-1 | . | TRBV28 | CASSPPLRNTEAFF | TGTGCCAGCAGCCCCCCGCTGAGGAACACTGAAGCTTTCTTT
. | TRBJ1-4 | TRBD1 | TRBV19 | CASNPGQGLPNNEKLFF | TGTGCCAGTAACCCGGGACAGGGATTGCCGAATAATGAAAAACTGTTTTTT
. | TRBJ2-1 | TRBD1 | TRBV19 | CASSIDGTGYNEQFF | TGTGCCAGTAGTATAGACGGGACAGGGTACAATGAGCAGTTCTTC
. | TRBJ1-5 | TRBD1 | TRBV7-9 | CASSWGQNQPQHF | TGTGCCAGCAGCTGGGGACAGAATCAGCCCCAGCATTTT
. | TRBJ2-2 | . | TRBV5-1 | CASSLAGRTDTGELFF | TGCGCCAGCAGCTTGGCCGGTCGGACAGACACCGGGGAGCTGTTTTTT
. | TRBJ1-1 | . | TRBV5-6 | CASSARLGGTEAFF | TGTGCCAGCAGCGCCCGCCTCGGGGGCACTGAAGCTTTCTTT
. | TRBJ1-1 | . | TRBV19 | CASSYRVNTEAFF | TGTGCCAGTAGTTACCGGGTGAACACTGAAGCTTTCTTT
. | TRBJ1-1 | . | TRBV6-5 | CASSYSRGDTEAFF | TGTGCCAGCAGTTATTCCAGGGGAGATACTGAAGCTTTCTTT
. | TRBJ1-5 | TRBD1 | TRBV7-2 | CASSLGTGVTNQPQHF | TGTGCCAGCAGCTTAGGGACAGGGGTCACTAATCAGCCCCAGCATTTT
. | TRBJ1-1 | TRBD1 | TRBV18 | CASSTTGMNTEAFF | TGTGCCAGCTCAACGACAGGGATGAACACTGAAGCTTTCTTT
. | TRBJ1-1 | TRBD1 | TRBV6-4 | CASTPQPGTGYRAFF | TGTGCCAGCACCCCCCAACCCGGGACAGGGTATCGAGCTTTCTTT
. | TRBJ1-6 | TRBD1 | TRBV5-4 | CASTTRDRGLTPLHF | TGTGCCAGCACCACCCGGGACAGGGGCCTCACACCCCTCCACTTT
. | TRBJ2-4 | TRBD2 | TRBV30 | CAWSASGQLAKNIQYF | TGTGCCTGGAGTGCTAGCGGGCAACTAGCCAAAAACATTCAGTACTTC
. | TRBJ2-7 | TRBD1 | TRBV6-5 | CASSYGQGVYEQYF | TGTGCCAGCAGTTACGGACAGGGGGTTTACGAGCAGTACTTC
. | TRBJ2-3 | . | TRBV28 | CASSSGRRAADTQYF | TGTGCCAGCAGTTCGGGGAGGAGGGCGGCAGATACGCAGTATTTT
. | TRBJ1-1 | . | TRBV9 | CASSPWGHPNTEAFF | TGTGCCAGCAGCCCCTGGGGACATCCGAACACTGAAGCTTTCTTT
. | TRBJ2-1 | . | TRBV9 | CASLPPPGNFHEQFF | TGTGCCAGCCTCCCCCCGCCGGGGAACTTCCATGAGCAGTTCTTC
. | TRBJ2-7 | TRBD1 | TRBV5-1 | CASSLEGDRVSYEQYF | TGCGCCAGCAGCTTGGAGGGCGACAGGGTTTCCTACGAGCAGTACTTC
. | TRBJ2-7 | TRBD1 | TRBV28 | CASRGGQGTFEQYF | TGTGCCAGCAGGGGGGGACAGGGGACCTTTGAGCAGTACTTC
. | TRBJ1-2 | TRBD1 | TRBV9 | CASSSTGGNYGYTF | TGTGCCAGCAGCTCGACAGGGGGGAACTATGGCTACACCTTC
. | TRBJ2-7 | TRBD2 | TRBV5-4 | CASSLGIAGDYEQYF | TGTGCCAGCAGCTTGGGGATAGCGGGAGATTACGAGCAGTACTTC
. | TRBJ2-7 | . | TRBV2 | CASSGSSLYEQYF | TGTGCCAGCAGTGGGTCGAGTCTCTACGAGCAGTACTTC
. | TRBJ1-2 | . | TRBV29-1 | CSVGEAGYTF | TGCAGCGTCGGCGAGGCTGGCTACACCTTC
once | TRBJ1-1 | . | TRBV18 | CASSSAKGMNTEAFF | TGTGCCAGCTCATCCGCTAAGGGGATGAACACTGAAGCTTTCTTT
. | TRBJ2-7 | . | TRBV9 | CASSSAVLAYEQYF | TGTGCCAGCAGCTCAGCCGTACTAGCCTACGAGCAGTACTTC
. | TRBJ1-2 | . | TRBV4-1 | CASSQDWASNYGYTF | TGCGCCAGCAGCCAAGATTGGGCTTCCAACTATGGCTACACCTTC
. | TRBJ2-7 | TRBD1 | TRBV27 | CASSRDRGYEQYF | TGTGCCAGCAGTCGGGACAGGGGCTACGAGCAGTACTTC
once | TRBJ2-4 | TRBD1 | TRBV5-4 | CASRSWGDRNIQYF | TGTGCCAGCAGATCGTGGGGGGACAGGAACATTCAGTACTTC
once | TRBJ2-2 | . | TRBV5-1 | CASSGVRTGDTGELFF | TGCGCCAGCAGCGGGGTTCGAACGGGGGATACCGGGGAGCTGTTTTTT
. | TRBJ1-6 | . | TRBV5-4 | CASSSDGVNSPLHF | TGTGCCAGCAGCTCGGACGGGGTAAATTCACCCCTCCACTTT
. | TRBJ2-5 | . | TRBV2 | CASSDMTLFVETQYF | TGTGCCAGCAGTGATATGACATTGTTCGTCGAGACCCAGTACTTC
once | TRBJ2-3 | TRBD2 | TRBV6-4 | CASSDSTASGGIKGPTDTQYF | TGTGCCAGCAGTGACTCGACGGCTAGCGGGGGGATCAAGGGGCCCACAGATACGCAGTATTTT
. | TRBJ2-7 | TRBD1 | TRBV5-5 | CASSLDRGYGEQYF | TGTGCCAGCAGCTTGGACAGGGGGTATGGCGAGCAGTACTTC
. | TRBJ2-7 | TRBD1 | TRBV13 | CASSPGTGGVEYEQYF | TGTGCCAGCAGCCCGGGGACAGGGGGAGTAGAGTACGAGCAGTACTTC